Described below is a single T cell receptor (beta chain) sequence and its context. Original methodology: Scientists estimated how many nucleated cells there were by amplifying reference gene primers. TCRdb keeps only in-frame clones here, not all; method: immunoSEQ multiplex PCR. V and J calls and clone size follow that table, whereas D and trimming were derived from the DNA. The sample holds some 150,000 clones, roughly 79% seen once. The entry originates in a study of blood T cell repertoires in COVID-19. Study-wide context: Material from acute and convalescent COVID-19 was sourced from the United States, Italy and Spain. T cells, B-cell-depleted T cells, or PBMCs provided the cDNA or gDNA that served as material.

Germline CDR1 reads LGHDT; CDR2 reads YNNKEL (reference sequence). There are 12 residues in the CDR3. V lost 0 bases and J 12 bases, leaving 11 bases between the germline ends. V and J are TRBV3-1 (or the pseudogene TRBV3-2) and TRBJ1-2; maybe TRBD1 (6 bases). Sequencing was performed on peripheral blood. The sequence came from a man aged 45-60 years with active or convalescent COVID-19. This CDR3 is CASSQDEGVDTF. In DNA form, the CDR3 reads TGTGCCAGCAGCCAAGATGAGGGGGTGGACACCTTC.